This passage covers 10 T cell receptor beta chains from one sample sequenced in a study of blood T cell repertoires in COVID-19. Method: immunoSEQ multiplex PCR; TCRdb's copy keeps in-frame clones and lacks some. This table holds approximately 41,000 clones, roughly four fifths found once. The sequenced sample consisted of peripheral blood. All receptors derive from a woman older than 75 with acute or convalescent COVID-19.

The CDR3 bases are TGTGCCAGCAGCTTCACAGGGGACCAGCCCCAGCATTTT. The encoded protein is CASSFTGDQPQHF. V usage is TRBV5-5 and J usage is TRBJ1-5; 7 nucleotides line up with TRBD1. V trimming: 2 bases; J trimming: 7 bases; junction bases outside the gene matches: 3. Germline loops: CDR1 SGHKS, CDR2 YYEKEE (reference sequence). This CDR3 has 13 amino acids.

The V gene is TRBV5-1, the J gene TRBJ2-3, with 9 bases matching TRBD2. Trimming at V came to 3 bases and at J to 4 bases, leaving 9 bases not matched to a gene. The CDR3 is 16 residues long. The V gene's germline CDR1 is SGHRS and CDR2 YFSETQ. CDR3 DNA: TGCGCCAGCAGCTCGGGGGCGGGGGGGCCGGCAGATACGCAGTATTTT. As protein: CASSSGAGGPADTQYF.

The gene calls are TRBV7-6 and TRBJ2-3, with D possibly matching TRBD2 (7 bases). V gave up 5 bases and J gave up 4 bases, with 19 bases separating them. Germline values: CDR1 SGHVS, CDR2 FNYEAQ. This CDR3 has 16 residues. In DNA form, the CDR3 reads TGTGCCAGCAGCCCCCCTGGGGGCGGGGGCGCAGATACGCAGTATTTT. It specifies CASSPPGGGGADTQYF.

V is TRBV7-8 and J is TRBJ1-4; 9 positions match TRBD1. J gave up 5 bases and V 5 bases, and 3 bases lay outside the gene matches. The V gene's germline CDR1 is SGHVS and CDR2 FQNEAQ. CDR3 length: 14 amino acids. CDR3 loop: CASSPDRGNEKLFF. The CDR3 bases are TGTGCCAGCAGCCCCGACAGGGGGAATGAAAAACTGTTTTTT.

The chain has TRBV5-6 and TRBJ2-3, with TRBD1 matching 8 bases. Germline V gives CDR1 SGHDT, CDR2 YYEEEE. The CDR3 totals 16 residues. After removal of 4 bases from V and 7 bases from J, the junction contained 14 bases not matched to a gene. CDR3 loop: CASSPSTGVAGNTQYF. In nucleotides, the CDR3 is TGTGCCAGCAGCCCCTCGACAGGGGTCGCCGGGAATACGCAGTATTTT.

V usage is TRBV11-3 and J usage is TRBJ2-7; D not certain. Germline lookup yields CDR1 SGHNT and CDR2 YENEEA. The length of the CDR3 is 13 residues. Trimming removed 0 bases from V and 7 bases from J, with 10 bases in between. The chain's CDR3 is CASSLDRLVEQYF. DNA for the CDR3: TGTGCCAGCAGCTTAGATCGGTTGGTAGAGCAGTACTTC.

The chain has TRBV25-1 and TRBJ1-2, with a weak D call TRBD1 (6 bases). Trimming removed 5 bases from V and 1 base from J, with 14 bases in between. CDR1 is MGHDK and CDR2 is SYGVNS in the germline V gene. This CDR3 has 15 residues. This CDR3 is CASSHWTENNYGYTF. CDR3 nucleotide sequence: TGTGCCAGCAGTCATTGGACAGAGAATAACTATGGCTACACCTTC.

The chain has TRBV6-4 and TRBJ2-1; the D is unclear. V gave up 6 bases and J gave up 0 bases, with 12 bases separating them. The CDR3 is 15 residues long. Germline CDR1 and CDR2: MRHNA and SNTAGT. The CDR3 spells CASSLEHSSYNEQFF. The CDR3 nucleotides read TGTGCCAGCAGCCTTGAGCATAGCTCCTACAATGAGCAGTTCTTC.

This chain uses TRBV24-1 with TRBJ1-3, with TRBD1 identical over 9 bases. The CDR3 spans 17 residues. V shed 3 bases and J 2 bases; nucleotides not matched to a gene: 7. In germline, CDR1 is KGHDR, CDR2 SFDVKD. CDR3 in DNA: TGTGCCACCAGTGATGGACAGGGGCGGGGTCCTGGAAACACCATATATTTT. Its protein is CATSDGQGRGPGNTIYF.

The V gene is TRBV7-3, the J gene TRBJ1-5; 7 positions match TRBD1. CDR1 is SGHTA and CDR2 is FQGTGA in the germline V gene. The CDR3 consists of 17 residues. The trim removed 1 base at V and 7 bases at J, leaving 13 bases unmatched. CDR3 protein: CASSLRGGAGGPQPQHF. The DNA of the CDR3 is TGTGCCAGCAGCTTAAGAGGCGGGGCAGGGGGTCCACAGCCCCAGCATTTT. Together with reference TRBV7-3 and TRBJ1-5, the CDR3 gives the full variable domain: GAGVSQTPSNKVTEKGKYVELRCDPISGHTALYWYRQSLGQGPEFLIYFQGTGAADDSGLPNDRFFAVRPEGSVSTLKIQRTERGDSAVYLCASSLRGGAGGPQPQHFGDGTRLSIL.